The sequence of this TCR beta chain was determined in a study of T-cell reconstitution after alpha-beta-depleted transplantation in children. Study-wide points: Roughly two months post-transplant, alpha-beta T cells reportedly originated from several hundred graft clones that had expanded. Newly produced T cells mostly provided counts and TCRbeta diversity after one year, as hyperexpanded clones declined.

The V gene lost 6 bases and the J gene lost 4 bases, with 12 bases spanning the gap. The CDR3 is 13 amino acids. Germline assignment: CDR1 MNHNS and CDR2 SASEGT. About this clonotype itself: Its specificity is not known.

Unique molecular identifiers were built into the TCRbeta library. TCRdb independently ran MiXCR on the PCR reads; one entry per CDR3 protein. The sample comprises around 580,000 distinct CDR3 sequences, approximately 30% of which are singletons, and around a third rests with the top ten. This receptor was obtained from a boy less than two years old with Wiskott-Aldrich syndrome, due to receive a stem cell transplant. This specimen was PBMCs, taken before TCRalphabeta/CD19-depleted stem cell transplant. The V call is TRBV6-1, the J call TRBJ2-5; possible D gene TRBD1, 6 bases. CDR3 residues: CASRFTQGETQYF. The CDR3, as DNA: TGTGCCAGCAGGTTCACACAGGGAGAGACCCAGTACTTC.